In this sample, the clone carrying this T cell receptor (beta chain) turned up a few times. The data belong to a study of blood T cell repertoires in COVID-19. Looking at the study overall: Donors in the United States, Italy and Spain gave samples during acute or convalescent COVID-19. PBMCs, B-cell-depleted T cells, or T cells were the source of the cDNA or gDNA that made up the material.

How the authors handled the data: Amplification of reference gene primers provided the estimated nucleated cell counts. Clones were sequenced by immunoSEQ multiplex PCR, and TCRdb holds only the in-frame ones, with some missing. The V and J calls and the clone size are those of that table, but D and trimming were determined from the DNA. The sample lists roughly 97,000 clones, approximately 87% seen once, with less than 20% in the top ten. With V trimmed by 4 bases and J by 8 bases, 13 bases remained unmatched. CDR3 length equals 16 residues. Germline lookup yields CDR1 MNHNS and CDR2 SASEGT. This chain connects TRBV6-1 to TRBJ2-1, with TRBD2 identical over 8 bases. This receptor was taken from a human donor in a cohort sampled during active COVID-19. Sequenced sample: peripheral blood. The CDR3 loop reads CASSVYSGTSGDEQFF. In nucleotides, the CDR3 is TGTGCCAGCAGTGTATATTCCGGGACTAGTGGCGATGAGCAGTTCTTC.